The sequence of this T cell receptor beta chain was determined in a study of siplizumab effects on memory and regulatory T cells. V shed 4 bases, J shed 8 bases, and the junction held 5 bases outside the gene matches. The CDR3 has 12 amino acids. Looked up from germline, CDR1 is SQVTM and CDR2 is ANQGSEA. Each sample had 95,000 to 100,000 TCR templates assayed. The method was immunoSEQ multiplex PCR; TCRdb's version includes in-frame clones alone and lacks a portion of them. The profile shows 100,000 or so clones, about 92% of them singletons. The chain uses TRBV29-1 and TRBJ1-2; 9 bases map to TRBD1. The sample consisted of CD4+ T cells sorted from blood. The TCR originated in a human donor in good health. As DNA, the CDR3 is TGCAGCGTTGGGGACAGGGCTGGCGGCTACACCTTC. Amino acids: CSVGDRAGGYTF.